This T cell receptor beta chain came from a study of shared clonotypes between healthy human individuals. Study-wide results and caveats: Clonotypes that were shared across four donors made up around 5% of naive CD4 clonotypes.

Division of CD4+ cells produced a CD45RA+ naive subset and a CD45RA-negative memory subset. The assay was immunoSEQ multiplex PCR, and TCRdb's table has in-frame clones only and misses some. The table includes about 1 million clones, around 75% detected once. CDR1 is KGHSH, CDR2 LQKENI, per germline. CDR3 length equals 14 residues. V lost 3 bases and J lost 9, with 14 bases in between. Remarks on this clone: Its antigen is undetermined.

This clonotype was obtained from a man between 18 and 35 years old in good health. Sequencing was done on a sample of memory CD4+ T cells sorted from blood. The sample's subset: CD45RA-negative fraction. The chain couples TRBV18 to TRBJ2-2; D is undetermined. The DNA for the CDR3 is TGTGCCAGCTCACCGGGCCAGCTTTGGAGGGAGCTGTTTTTT. This encodes CASSPGQLWRELFF. Full variable domain (outside the CDR3, taken from reference TRBV18 and TRBJ2-2): NAGVMQNPRHLVRRRGQEARLRCSPMKGHSHVYWYRQLPEEGLKFMVYLQKENIIDESGMPKERFSAEFPKEGPSILRIQQVVRGDSAAYFCASSPGQLWRELFFGEGSRLTVL.